Each of the 15 T cell receptor beta chains below was sequenced from the same sample in a study of cytomegalovirus exposure and HLA in healthy donors. In the PCR, 60 Vbeta and 13 Jbeta primers were used. The assay was immunoSEQ multiplex PCR, and TCRdb's table has in-frame clones only and misses some. The top ten clones hold less than 1.5% of a sample with 110,000 to 150,000 clones, around 80% of them seen once. Specimen: PBMCs. These receptors all come from a female donor in good health and CMV-seronegative.

The rearrangement uses TRBV13 and TRBJ2-7, with TRBD2 matching 15 bases. The CDR3 spans 21 residues. V shed 0 bases, J shed 2 bases, and the junction held 14 bases outside the gene matches. Germline V gene lookup returns CDR1 PRHDT and CDR2 FYEKMQ (reference sequence). The CDR3 here is CASSLGRVPGLAGGSPYEQYF. CDR3 sequence (DNA): TGTGCCAGCAGCTTAGGTAGGGTTCCAGGACTAGCGGGAGGGTCCCCCTACGAGCAGTACTTC.

CDR3 DNA: TGTGCCAGCAGCCGGGACACGAACACTGAAGCTTTCTTT. It codes for CASSRDTNTEAFF. The rearrangement uses TRBV14 and TRBJ1-1, with D perhaps matching TRBD1 (6 bases). The CDR3 loop spans 13 amino acids. Trimming cost V 4 bases and J 1 base, with 7 bases left between them. CDR1 SGHDN and CDR2 FVKESK come from the germline V gene.

The rearrangement uses TRBV9 and TRBJ2-1; 8 bases fit TRBD2. Germline CDR1 is SGDLS and CDR2 is YYNGEE. The trim removed 0 bases at V and 4 bases at J, leaving 3 bases unmatched. CDR3 length: 15 residues. The DNA of the CDR3 is TGTGCCAGCAGCGTAGAACTAGCGGTGTACAATGAGCAGTTCTTC. It specifies CASSVELAVYNEQFF.

The chain combines TRBV19 with TRBJ1-5; 8 bases match TRBD1. Germline CDR1 and CDR2: LNHDA and SQIVND (reference sequence). This CDR3 contains 17 residues. Trimming removed 6 bases from V and 1 base from J; junction bases left unmatched: 11. The CDR3 nucleotides are TGTGCCAGTAGAGGGCAGGGGGCCCTCCTAAGCAATCAGCCCCAGCATTTT. Amino acids: CASRGQGALLSNQPQHF.

This clone appeared once. The chain links TRBV5-4 to TRBJ2-2; 10 positions match TRBD1. The CDR3 has 17 residues. The germline V gene has CDR1 SGHNT and CDR2 YYREEE (reference sequence). V shed 2 bases, J shed 8 bases, and the junction held 12 bases outside the gene matches. The CDR3 is CASSFLGQGTTTGELFF. CDR3 in DNA: TGTGCCAGCAGCTTCCTGGGACAGGGGACGACGACGGGGGAGCTGTTTTTT.

The CDR3 DNA follows: TGTGCCACCAATACAGGGCCTAGGGACTATGGCTACACCTTC. Amino acids: CATNTGPRDYGYTF. The chain employs TRBV15 and TRBJ1-2; a possible D gene is TRBD1 (6 bases). Trimming left V 7 bases short and J 3 bases short, with 15 bases between. The CDR3 spans 14 residues. The V gene's germline CDR1 is LNHNV and CDR2 YYDKDF (reference sequence).

The chain recombines TRBV7-6 with TRBJ2-7; 7 positions agree with TRBD2. The CDR3 spans 13 residues. V lost 5 bases, J lost 3 bases, and 4 bases stayed unmatched. Germline V lookup: CDR1 SGHVS, CDR2 FNYEAQ. The CDR3 sequence: CASSHGGIYEQYF. The DNA for the CDR3 is TGTGCCAGCAGCCACGGGGGGATCTACGAGCAGTACTTC.

The chain combines TRBV29-1 with TRBJ1-2; 9 positions agree with TRBD1. Germline V gene data show CDR1 as SQVTM and CDR2 as ANQGSEA. The CDR3 covers 14 residues. V dropped 5 bases and J dropped 1; count of bases not matched to a gene: 5. Here the CDR3 DNA reads TGCAGCGTTTATTCGGGACAGGGTAACTATGGCTACACCTTC. Protein: CSVYSGQGNYGYTF.

The chain employs TRBV5-1 and TRBJ2-7; TRBD1 agrees at 10 bases. J gave up 5 bases and V 3 bases, and 5 bases lay outside the gene matches. In germline, CDR1 is SGHRS, CDR2 YFSETQ. The CDR3 is 14 residues long. The CDR3 region has the DNA TGCGCCAGCAGCTCGGGACAGGGGTTTCACGAGCAGTACTTC. Its protein product is CASSSGQGFHEQYF.

The chain joins TRBV6-1 to TRBJ1-4; TRBD1 matches 9 bases. Germline V CDR1 and CDR2: MNHNS, SASEGT. V lost 5 bases, J lost 3 bases, and 4 bases stayed unmatched. This CDR3 comprises 15 residues. The CDR3 here is CASSKDRGANEKLFF. CDR3 nucleotides: TGTGCCAGCAGTAAGGACAGGGGCGCTAATGAAAAACTGTTTTTT.

J is TRBJ2-1 and V is TRBV29-1; D is undetermined. V was clipped by 3 bases and J by 0 bases, with 3 bases between them. Germline V gene sequence: CDR1 SQVTM, CDR2 ANQGSEA. This CDR3 is 12 amino acids long. The CDR3 DNA reads as TGCAGCGTTGACCTCTCCTACAATGAGCAGTTCTTC. Translated: CSVDLSYNEQFF.

Concerning this clone itself: This sample includes further DNA sequences coding for the same CDR3. The rearrangement uses TRBV15 and TRBJ2-3; D is uncertain. Germline CDR1 and CDR2: LNHNV and YYDKDF (reference sequence). The CDR3 covers 15 residues. Trimming took off 0 bases at V and 0 bases at J, with 7 bases between the two ends. DNA for the CDR3: TGTGCCACCAGCAGAGATTGGGCGAGCACAGATACGCAGTATTTT. This codes for CATSRDWASTDTQYF.

This chain connects TRBV9 to TRBJ2-1; 9 bases fit TRBD2. CDR1 is SGDLS, CDR2 YYNGEE, per germline. With V trimmed by 0 bases and J by 5 bases, 3 bases remained unmatched. The CDR3 totals 15 residues. CDR3 nucleotide sequence: TGTGCCAGCAGCGTAGGACTAGCGGTTCACAATGAGCAGTTCTTC. This sequence encodes CASSVGLAVHNEQFF.

The CDR3 here is CASSLLNTGELFF. The CDR3 nucleotides are TGTGCCAGCAGCTTACTAAACACCGGGGAGCTGTTTTTT. The chain has TRBV7-9 and TRBJ2-2, with D unclear. CDR3 length: 13 amino acids. CDR1 is SEHNR, CDR2 FQNEAQ, per germline (reference sequence). Trimming removed 2 bases from V and 2 bases from J, with 3 bases in between. Based on the CDR3 plus reference TRBV7-9 and TRBJ2-2, the full variable domain is DTGVSQNPRHKITKRGQNVTFRCDPISEHNRLYWYRQTLGQGPEFLTYFQNEAQLEKSRLLSDRFSAERPKGSFSTLEIQRTEQGDSAMYLCASSLLNTGELFFGEGSRLTVL.

This clone appeared once. The J gene is TRBJ1-2, the V gene TRBV18; D gene uncertain. Germline loops: CDR1 KGHSH, CDR2 LQKENI. The CDR3 has 13 amino acids. Trimming removed 4 bases at V and 4 bases at J, with 10 bases between. The CDR3 loop is CASSQGEAYGYTF. In nucleotides, the CDR3 is TGTGCCAGCTCACAAGGCGAGGCCTATGGCTACACCTTC.